These 24 T cell receptor beta chains share one sample of origin, sequenced in a study of shared clonotypes between healthy human individuals. Libraries were prepared by immunoSEQ multiplex PCR; TCRdb keeps only in-frame clonotypes and omits some of them. The sample consists of roughly 2.5 million clones, more than 80% of them appearing once. The sample comprised naive CD4+ T cells sorted from blood. Stated subset: CD45RA+ positively selected. These receptor sequences come from a man aged 18 to 29 in good health.

The chain links TRBV7-2 to TRBJ2-7, with 10 bases identical to TRBD2. V shed 1 base, J shed 6 bases, and the junction held 6 bases outside the gene matches. This CDR3 spans 15 amino acids. Germline V gene lookup returns CDR1 SGHTA and CDR2 FQGNSA. CDR3 in amino acids: CASSLGLAGAREQYF. The CDR3 nucleotides read TGTGCCAGCAGCTTAGGCCTAGCGGGGGCTCGCGAGCAGTACTTC.

Worth noting for this clone: This CDR3 is also generated by other DNA sequences in the sample. The rearrangement links TRBV25-1 to TRBJ2-2; tentatively, D is TRBD1 or TRBD2 (5 bases each). V lost 1 base to trimming and J lost 3 bases, with 9 bases between them. The CDR3 is 15 amino acids. CDR1 is MGHDK, CDR2 SYGVNS, per germline. CDR3 coding DNA: TGTGCCAGCAGTGAATCTGGGGGACACACCGGGGAGCTGTTTTTT. Translating gives CASSESGGHTGELFF.

The chain joins TRBV2 to TRBJ1-2; D ambiguous. Germline V gene data show CDR1 as SNHLY and CDR2 as FYNNEI. Trimming pared 0 bases from V and 7 bases from J, leaving 15 bases between. The CDR3 has 15 amino acids. CDR3 protein: CASSEAKKISAGYTF. The CDR3 nucleotides are TGTGCCAGCAGTGAAGCAAAAAAGATCTCGGCTGGCTACACCTTC.

This chain links TRBV2 with TRBJ1-5, with a weak D call TRBD1 (5 bases). Germline V gene lookup returns CDR1 SNHLY and CDR2 FYNNEI. Trimming took 2 bases from V and 0 from J, leaving 8 bases between them. The CDR3 sequence is 15 residues long. The CDR3 nucleotides are TGTGCCAGCAGTGAAAAGGGGCTTAGCAATCAGCCCCAGCATTTT. Its protein product is CASSEKGLSNQPQHF.

The genes are TRBV6-1 and TRBJ1-4, with D perhaps TRBD1 (5 bases). V dropped 3 bases and J dropped 13 bases, with 21 bases sitting between them. The CDR3 extends over 15 amino acids. The germline V gene encodes CDR1 MNHNS and CDR2 SASEGT. CDR3 sequence: CASSDAGGNLVGLFF. CDR3 sequence (DNA): TGTGCCAGCAGTGATGCGGGGGGGAACCTAGTGGGACTGTTTTTT.

J is TRBJ2-5 and V is TRBV5-1; D possibly corresponds to TRBD1 (6 bases). The length of the CDR3 is 13 residues. CDR1 is SGHRS, CDR2 YFSETQ, per germline. The CDR3 DNA reads TGCGCGTCTCAAGGGGGTGACGGAGAGACCCAGTACTTC. This encodes CASQGGDGETQYF. Supplemented by reference TRBV5-1 and TRBJ2-5, the full variable domain reads KAGVTQTPRYLIKTRGQQVTLSCSPISGHRSVSWYQQTPGQGLQFLFEYFSETQRNKGNFPGRFSGRQFSNSRSEMNVSTLELGDSALYLCASQGGDGETQYFGPGTRLLVL.

The chain recombines TRBV7-8 with TRBJ1-3; D call uncertain. The CDR3 has 14 residues. Trimming took 3 bases from V and 2 from J, leaving 8 bases between them. Germline values: CDR1 SGHVS, CDR2 FQNEAQ. For the CDR3, the DNA is TGTGCCAGCAGCTTTGGACGGACTGGAAACACCATATATTTT. Amino acids: CASSFGRTGNTIYF.

This rearrangement joins TRBV15 to TRBJ1-4; 8 bases map to TRBD1. CDR3 length: 18 residues. Germline V gene data show CDR1 as LNHNV and CDR2 as YYDKDF (reference sequence). With 3 bases clipped from V and 7 bases from J, the junction kept 16 bases outside the gene matches. CDR3 loop: CATSSVPTGEGRGEKLFF. The CDR3 DNA sequence: TGTGCCACCAGCAGTGTCCCGACAGGGGAGGGGCGCGGTGAAAAACTGTTTTTT.

This clone has just a few counts. The V gene is TRBV6-5, the J gene TRBJ1-6, with 7 positions matching TRBD1. Germline values: CDR1 MNHEY, CDR2 SVGAGI. The CDR3 covers 14 residues. V lost 5 bases to trimming and J lost 10 bases; unmatched junction nucleotides: 8. CDR3 in DNA: TGTGCCAGCAGTCGGACCGGGACAGCATCACCCCTCCACTTT. As protein: CASSRTGTASPLHF.

The genes are TRBV7-2 and TRBJ1-1; 7 bases fit TRBD1. This CDR3 comprises 15 residues. The germline V gene encodes CDR1 SGHTA and CDR2 FQGNSA. V lost 1 base to trimming and J lost 5 bases; unmatched junction nucleotides: 7. CDR3 amino acids: CASSLVATGSTEAFF. In nucleotides, the CDR3 is TGTGCCAGCAGCTTAGTGGCGACAGGGTCGACTGAAGCTTTCTTT.

V and J are TRBV14 and TRBJ2-2; 12 bases fit TRBD2. This CDR3 spans 17 amino acids. The J segment lost 1 base and the V segment lost 3 bases, leaving 3 bases of the junction unmatched. Germline V gives CDR1 SGHDN, CDR2 FVKESK. The CDR3 region is CASSHRTSGKNTGELFF. The CDR3 DNA sequence: TGTGCCAGCAGCCACAGGACTAGCGGGAAGAACACCGGGGAGCTGTTTTTT.

The chain links TRBV6-5 to TRBJ1-1, with 7 bases lining up with TRBD1. The CDR3 loop spans 14 amino acids. The V and J ends lost 5 bases and 6 bases, in that order; junction bases with no gene match: 9. Germline-derived CDR1 and CDR2 are MNHEY and SVGAGI. The CDR3 reads CASSTTDRAPEAFF. CDR3 bases: TGTGCCAGCAGTACCACCGACAGGGCCCCTGAAGCTTTCTTT.

This clone was seen only a few times. The chain has TRBV10-3 and TRBJ1-1; TRBD1 matches 8 bases. The CDR3 extends over 14 amino acids. With 2 bases clipped from V and 5 bases from J, the junction kept 4 bases outside the gene matches. Germline loops: CDR1 ENHRY, CDR2 SYGVKD. The CDR3 nucleotides are TGTGCCATCAGTGAGGCGGGGGACAGGACTGAAGCTTTCTTT. Translation gives CAISEAGDRTEAFF.

The chain has TRBV6-1 and TRBJ2-1; D may correspond to TRBD1 or TRBD2 (5 bases each). V was clipped by 5 bases and J by 5 bases, with 13 bases between them. This CDR3 spans 14 amino acids. Germline V gene sequence: CDR1 MNHNS, CDR2 SASEGT. The chain's CDR3 is CASSNRDQNNEQFF. The CDR3, as DNA: TGTGCCAGCAGTAACCGGGACCAAAACAATGAGCAGTTCTTC.

As for this clone: Other DNA sequences within the sample encode an identical CDR3. The chain joins TRBV5-1 to TRBJ1-2, with D possibly TRBD1 on 5 matching bases. V gave up 0 bases and J gave up 2 bases, with 5 bases separating them. CDR3 length equals 13 residues. Germline CDR1 is SGHRS and CDR2 is YFSETQ. The CDR3 nucleotides are TGCGCCAGCAGCTTGGCAGGGAACTATGGCTACACCTTC. It is translated as CASSLAGNYGYTF.

The chain joins TRBV18 to TRBJ1-3; D unclear. Germline loops: CDR1 KGHSH, CDR2 LQKENI. V shed 1 base and J shed 2 bases, with 6 bases lying between them. The CDR3 runs to 14 residues. CDR3 sequence reads: CASSPQAPGNTIYF. CDR3 nucleotides: TGTGCCAGCTCACCACAGGCACCTGGAAACACCATATATTTT.

This clone was detected once. This sequence joins TRBV28 and TRBJ1-6; D is uncertain. Trimming pared 6 bases from V and 9 bases from J, leaving 12 bases between. The CDR3 is 13 amino acids. CDR1 is MDHEN, CDR2 SYDVKM, per germline. The CDR3 sequence: CASRIDTSSPLHF. Written as DNA, the CDR3 is TGTGCCAGCAGGATTGACACAAGTTCACCCCTCCACTTT.

This chain links TRBV29-1 with TRBJ2-2, with TRBD1 as a possible D gene (6 bases). V dropped 7 bases and J dropped 8 bases, with 14 bases sitting between them. From germline, CDR1 is SQVTM and CDR2 ANQGSEA. This CDR3 spans 12 amino acids. Here the CDR3 reads CSGGHSGGELFF. The CDR3 DNA reads TGCAGCGGGGGACACTCTGGTGGGGAGCTGTTTTTT.

The chain employs TRBV29-1 and TRBJ2-7; 7 bases match TRBD1. This CDR3 is 15 amino acids long. The germline CDR1 and CDR2 sequences are SQVTM and ANQGSEA. V dropped 3 bases and J dropped 2; count of bases not matched to a gene: 10. The CDR3 DNA reads as TGCAGCGTTGAGTCGCAACAGGGGTCGACCTACGAGCAGTACTTC. Amino acid sequence: CSVESQQGSTYEQYF.

The chain uses TRBV25-1 and TRBJ2-3; tentative D call: TRBD1 (5 bases). V lost 6 bases and J lost 4, with 8 bases in between. The CDR3 length is 12 residues. Germline CDR1 reads MGHDK; CDR2 reads SYGVNS. The CDR3 nucleotides are TGTGCCAGCAGCAGGGTGGCAGATACGCAGTATTTT. Its protein product is CASSRVADTQYF. Full variable domain (missing parts from reference TRBV25-1 and TRBJ2-3): EADIYQTPRYLVIGTGKKITLECSQTMGHDKMYWYQQDPGMELHLIHYSYGVNSTEKGDLSSESTVSRIRTEHFPLTLESARPSHTSQYLCASSRVADTQYFGPGTRLTVL.

This chain joins TRBV2 and TRBJ2-7; D may be TRBD2 (6 bases). Germline values: CDR1 SNHLY, CDR2 FYNNEI. Deletions cut 6 bases from V and 0 bases from J, with 18 bases between. The CDR3 covers 16 residues. CDR3 sequence reads: CASSPGGLSDSYEQYF. CDR3 bases: TGTGCCAGCAGCCCCGGGGGTCTCAGCGACTCCTACGAGCAGTACTTC. Supplemented by reference TRBV2 and TRBJ2-7, the full variable domain reads EPEVTQTPSHQVTQMGQEVILRCVPISNHLYFYWYRQILGQKVEFLVSFYNNEISEKSEIFDDQFSVERPDGSNFTLKIRSTKLEDSAMYFCASSPGGLSDSYEQYFGPGTRLTVT.

V and J are TRBV28 and TRBJ2-7, with D perhaps being TRBD1 or TRBD2 (5 bases each). The CDR3 is 15 residues long. Germline CDR1 reads MDHEN; CDR2 reads SYDVKM. V was cut by 8 bases and J by 4 bases, with 21 bases left in between. As DNA, the CDR3 is TGTGCCAGCGGTGAACCCGGGACGGAGCGATACGAGCAGTACTTC. It is translated as CASGEPGTERYEQYF.

The J gene is TRBJ2-2, the V gene TRBV21-1; TRBD1 was called by the table and not checked on the DNA. TRBV21-1 is a recognized pseudogene. The CDR3 has 16 residues. CDR3 in DNA: TGTGCCAGCAGCAAAGCGGGGACAACGAACACCGGGGAGCTGTTTTTT. Protein: CASSKAGTTNTGELFF.

CDR3 protein: CASSVATRGGIAGELFF. CDR3 DNA sequence: TGTGCCAGCAGCGTAGCTACGAGGGGCGGGATAGCCGGGGAGCTGTTTTTT. The V gene is TRBV9, the J gene TRBJ2-2, with a tentative D call TRBD2 (6 bases). V was clipped by 0 bases and J by 6 bases, with 18 bases between them. Looked up from germline, CDR1 is SGDLS and CDR2 is YYNGEE. The CDR3 spans 17 residues.